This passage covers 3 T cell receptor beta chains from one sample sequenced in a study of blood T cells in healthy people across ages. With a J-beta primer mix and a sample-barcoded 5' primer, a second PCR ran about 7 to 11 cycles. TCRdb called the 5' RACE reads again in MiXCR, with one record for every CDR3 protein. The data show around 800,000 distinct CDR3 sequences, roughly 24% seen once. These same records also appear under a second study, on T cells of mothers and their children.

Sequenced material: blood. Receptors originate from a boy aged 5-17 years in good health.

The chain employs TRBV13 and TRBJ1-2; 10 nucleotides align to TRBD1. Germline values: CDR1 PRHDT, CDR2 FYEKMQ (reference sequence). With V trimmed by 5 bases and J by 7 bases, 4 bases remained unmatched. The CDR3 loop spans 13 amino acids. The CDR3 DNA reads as TGTGCCAGCAGCAACCGGGACAGGGGTGGCTACACCTTC. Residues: CASSNRDRGGYTF.

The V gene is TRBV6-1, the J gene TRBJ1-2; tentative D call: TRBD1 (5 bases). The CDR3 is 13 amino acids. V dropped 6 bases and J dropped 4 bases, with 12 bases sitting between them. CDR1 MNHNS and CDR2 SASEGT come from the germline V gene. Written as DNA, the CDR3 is TGTGCCAGCAGAGAGGGCAGGGCCTATGGCTACACCTTC. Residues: CASREGRAYGYTF.

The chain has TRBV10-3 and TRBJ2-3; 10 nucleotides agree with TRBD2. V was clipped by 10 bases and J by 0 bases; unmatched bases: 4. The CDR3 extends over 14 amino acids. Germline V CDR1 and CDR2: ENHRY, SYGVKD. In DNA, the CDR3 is TGTGCCACTACTAGCGGGATTAGCACAGATACGCAGTATTTT. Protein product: CATTSGISTDTQYF.